This T cell receptor (beta chain) was retrieved from a study of cytomegalovirus exposure and HLA in healthy donors. Study in general: In an earlier analysis, almost 120 million unique TCR beta sequences were found from 150 million to 200 million T cells.

Primers for the PCR totalled 60 Vbeta and 13 Jbeta. Clones were sequenced by immunoSEQ multiplex PCR, and TCRdb holds only the in-frame ones, with some missing. The sample lists almost 95,000 clones; 50% to 75% were seen once. Concerning this clone: Its specificity is not known.

This CDR3 spans 14 amino acids. From germline, CDR1 is LGHNA and CDR2 YSLEER. Trimming at V came to 0 bases and at J to 2 bases, leaving 1 base not matched to a gene. Notes on the study in general: What TCR beta sequences reportedly achieved was accurate prediction of HLA-A and HLA-B alleles in most subjects.

V is TRBV4-3 and J is TRBJ2-7; the match to TRBD1 covers 7 bases. The sequence was collected from a man younger than 40 in good health and CMV-seronegative. The material sequenced was PBMCs. CDR3 loop: CASSQETGTYEQYF. As DNA, the CDR3 is TGCGCCAGCAGCCAAGAGACAGGGACCTACGAGCAGTACTTC.